Below are 32 T cell receptor beta chains sequenced from a single sample in a study of a mutant IDH1 vaccine in newly diagnosed glioma (dated by TCRdb to the early 2020s). What this sample's time point label stands for: week 23, last vaccination. Every vaccine dose consisted of 300 ug of a 20-mer mutant IDH1 peptide in Montanide, administered subcutaneously together with topical imiquimod. No antigens are known for them. Library preparation was by the immunoSEQ multiplex PCR assay. TCRdb provides this immuneACCESS table in a form limited to in-frame rearrangements. Some clones are lacking; in checked studies, under half of them reflect an unresolved V gene, and why the rest are absent is not known. This sample has around 40,000 clones in its table, and around 84% of those were observed once. 2.4% of the sample goes to the ten largest clones. Material: PBMCs, obtained from a glioma patient whose treatment included an IDH1 peptide vaccine. The receptors here all came from a woman aged 18-29 years with glioma. Some clones in this sample may be carry-over from other donors' samples.

Remarks on this clone: Other DNA sequences in this sample translate to the same CDR3. The rearrangement links TRBV5-4 to TRBJ2-2; D may be TRBD1 (6 bases). CDR1 and CDR2 (germline): SGHNT, YYREEE (reference sequence). Trimming left V 0 bases short and J 1 base short, with 7 bases between. The CDR3 totals 15 residues. The CDR3 protein is CASSLGGRNTGELFF. The CDR3 DNA follows: TGTGCCAGCAGCTTGGGGGGGCGGAACACCGGGGAGCTGTTTTTT.

The chain uses TRBV27 and TRBJ1-2; D remains ambiguous. The CDR3 has 17 amino acids. The V gene lost 5 bases and the J gene lost 2 bases, with 21 bases spanning the gap. In germline, CDR1 is MNHEY, CDR2 SMNVEV (reference sequence). CDR3: CASSRYRQPTQNYGYTF. The DNA of the CDR3 is TGTGCCAGCAGTCGCTACAGACAACCAACCCAAAACTATGGCTACACCTTC.

In this sample, this clone turned up once. The chain employs TRBV4-3 and TRBJ2-6; a possible D gene is TRBD2 (5 bases). Germline V gene data show CDR1 as LGHNA and CDR2 as YSLEER. V lost 0 bases and J 4 bases, leaving 10 bases between the germline ends. This CDR3 comprises 16 residues. Here the CDR3 reads CASSQDISGGANVLTF. CDR3 in DNA: TGCGCCAGCAGCCAAGATATATCGGGGGGGGCCAACGTCCTGACTTTC.

The chain uses TRBV2 and TRBJ1-2; TRBD1 is a possible D gene (6 bases). CDR1 and CDR2 from the germline V gene are SNHLY and FYNNEI. This CDR3 has 18 amino acids. Trimming pared 6 bases from V and 10 bases from J, leaving 33 bases between. This CDR3 reads CASRGGPSTGRGSDTYTF. DNA for the CDR3: TGTGCCAGCAGGGGGGGGCCATCCACCGGGCGGGGGTCAGACACCTACACCTTC. Filled out from reference TRBV2 and TRBJ1-2, the complete variable domain reads EPEVTQTPSHQVTQMGQEVILRCVPISNHLYFYWYRQILGQKVEFLVSFYNNEISEKSEIFDDQFSVERPDGSNFTLKIRSTKLEDSAMYFCASRGGPSTGRGSDTYTFGSGTRLTVV.

The chain links TRBV6-5 to TRBJ2-7; D is undetermined. CDR1 MNHEY and CDR2 SVGAGI come from the germline V gene. The CDR3 sequence is 13 residues long. V was shortened by 2 bases and J by 2 bases, with 7 bases between the two germline ends. The CDR3, as DNA: TGTGCCAGCAGTTACGGCGGAACCTACGAGCAGTACTTC. Translation: CASSYGGTYEQYF.

The J gene is TRBJ1-5, the V gene TRBV28; D is ambiguous. Trimming removed 5 bases from V and 2 bases from J, with 13 bases in between. The CDR3 consists of 15 residues. Germline V lookup: CDR1 MDHEN, CDR2 SYDVKM. DNA of the CDR3: TGTGCCAGCAGTCTGGGCCGGAGTGGCAATCAGCCCCAGCATTTT. Residues: CASSLGRSGNQPQHF.

The chain links TRBV30 to TRBJ2-7; 7 bases map to TRBD1. Germline CDR1 and CDR2: GTSNPN and SVGIG (reference sequence). The CDR3 is made up of 13 amino acids. J was trimmed by 3 bases and V by 3 bases; bases with no gene match: 5. Here the CDR3 reads CAWSPRGNYEQYF. DNA of the CDR3: TGTGCCTGGAGCCCCAGGGGGAACTACGAGCAGTACTTC. Looking up the rest from reference TRBV30 and TRBJ2-7 gives the full variable domain: SQTIHQWPATLVQPVGSPLSLECTVEGTSNPNLYWYRQAAGRGLQLLFYSVGIGQISSEVPQNLSASRPQDRQFILSSKKLLLSDSGFYLCAWSPRGNYEQYFGPGTRLTVT.

The V gene is TRBV4-2, the J gene TRBJ2-7, with D hard to call. Germline lookup yields CDR1 LGHNA and CDR2 YNFKEQ. This CDR3 region has 13 residues. Trimming cost V 6 bases and J 1 base, with 10 bases left between them. CDR3 nucleotide sequence: TGTGCCAGCAGTACGGATTTATCCTACGAGCAGTACTTC. Translating it yields CASSTDLSYEQYF.

V is TRBV19 and J is TRBJ1-4; D possibly corresponds to TRBD1 (6 bases). The CDR3 runs 13 residues. The germline V gene has CDR1 LNHDA and CDR2 SQIVND (reference sequence). V was cut by 11 bases and J by 10 bases, with 20 bases left in between. The CDR3 DNA follows: TGTGCCTCCAGGGGACCGGGTAGTCGAAAACTGTTTTTT. It translates to CASRGPGSRKLFF. Based on the CDR3 plus reference TRBV19 and TRBJ1-4, the full variable domain is DGGITQSPKYLFRKEGQNVTLSCEQNLNHDAMYWYRQDPGQGLRLIYYSQIVNDFQKGDIAEGYSVSREKKESFPLTVTSAQKNPTAFYLCASRGPGSRKLFFGSGTQLSVL.

This sequence joins TRBV7-2 and TRBJ1-1, with TRBD1 matching over 8 bases. The CDR3 is made up of 14 amino acids. CDR1 is SGHTA and CDR2 is FQGNSA in the germline V gene. V lost 5 bases and J lost 5; bases outside the gene matches: 7. Here the CDR3 DNA reads TGTGCCAGCAGCCCACAGGGGGGCATAACTGAAGCTTTCTTT. Translating gives CASSPQGGITEAFF.

CDR3: CASSLPGGERTNEKLFF. Written as DNA, the CDR3 is TGTGCCAGCAGCTTACCAGGGGGCGAGAGAACTAATGAAAAACTGTTTTTT. This chain uses TRBV7-2 with TRBJ1-4; TRBD1 matches 8 bases. Per the germline V gene, CDR1 is SGHTA and CDR2 is FQGNSA. There are 17 residues in the CDR3. V lost 2 bases to trimming and J lost 1 base; unmatched junction nucleotides: 6.

The genes are TRBV2 and TRBJ2-1, with D perhaps given as TRBD1 or TRBD2 (6 bases each). Germline V gives CDR1 SNHLY, CDR2 FYNNEI. The CDR3 spans 16 residues. V lost 2 bases and J lost 7, with 18 bases in between. The CDR3 region is CASSENGGGMRNEQFF. The CDR3 DNA is TGTGCCAGCAGTGAAAATGGGGGCGGGATGAGAAATGAGCAGTTCTTC.

This clone is medium-sized. The V and J genes are TRBV7-8 and TRBJ1-1, with TRBD1 identical over 7 bases. Germline V gives CDR1 SGHVS, CDR2 FQNEAQ. The CDR3 length is 15 residues. Losses at the gene ends were 5 bases for V and 7 bases for J; bases not matched to a gene: 13. The CDR3: CASSARQGPSYEAFF. In DNA, the CDR3 is TGTGCCAGCAGCGCCCGACAGGGACCCTCCTATGAAGCTTTCTTT.

The chain has TRBV10-1 and TRBJ2-7; no firm D call. Germline V gene sequence: CDR1 WNHNN, CDR2 SYGVQD (reference sequence). This CDR3 region has 12 residues. V dropped 1 base and J dropped 3 bases, with 4 bases sitting between them. The CDR3 nucleotides are TGCGCCAGCAGTGAGTATAGCTACGAGCAGTACTTC. It translates to CASSEYSYEQYF.

The chain couples TRBV28 to TRBJ2-7; 7 positions match TRBD1. CDR3 length: 15 amino acids. V was clipped by 7 bases and J by 6 bases; unmatched bases: 15. CDR1 is MDHEN and CDR2 is SYDVKM in the germline V gene. The CDR3 is CASKTGATGLGEQYF. DNA of the CDR3: TGTGCCAGCAAAACCGGGGCGACAGGGTTAGGCGAGCAGTACTTC.

Concerning this clone: The sample contains more than one DNA sequence encoding this CDR3. The rearrangement joins TRBV5-1 to TRBJ2-7; 8 bases align to TRBD1. Germline loops: CDR1 SGHRS, CDR2 YFSETQ. The CDR3 is made up of 15 amino acids. J lost 2 bases, V lost 0 bases, and 4 bases had no gene match. The CDR3 DNA follows: TGCGCCAGCAGCTTGGTTGGGACAGGCCCCTACGAGCAGTACTTC. Translation: CASSLVGTGPYEQYF.

This clone was found once. The V call is TRBV9, the J call TRBJ2-3, with 8 bases that match TRBD2. Germline V gene sequence: CDR1 SGDLS, CDR2 YYNGEE. The CDR3 contains 15 residues. The V gene end was trimmed by 1 base and the J gene end by 3 bases; junction bases not matched to a gene: 4. The CDR3 loop is CASSVFGGGTDTQYF. CDR3 coding DNA: TGTGCCAGCAGCGTATTCGGGGGGGGGACAGATACGCAGTATTTT.

This rearrangement joins TRBV29-1 to TRBJ2-7, with TRBD2 as a possible D gene (6 bases). Germline V gives CDR1 SQVTM, CDR2 ANQGSEA. Trimming removed 5 bases at V and 1 base at J, with 15 bases between. This CDR3 spans 14 amino acids. The CDR3 loop is CSVLDGGRSYEQYF. In DNA form, the CDR3 reads TGCAGCGTTCTGGACGGGGGACGTTCCTACGAGCAGTACTTC.

This clone appeared once. The chain combines TRBV7-9 with TRBJ2-7; unclear D gene. Trimming took off 5 bases at V and 2 bases at J, with 10 bases between the two ends. Germline V gene sequence: CDR1 SEHNR, CDR2 FQNEAQ (reference sequence). The length of the CDR3 is 13 residues. CDR3 sequence (DNA): TGTGCCAGCAGCCCCCCCCTTGCCTACGAGCAGTACTTC. Translation gives CASSPPLAYEQYF.

The chain combines TRBV9 with TRBJ2-2, with TRBD2 matching 9 bases. This CDR3 is 14 amino acids long. Trimming removed 2 bases from V and 12 bases from J; junction bases left unmatched: 8. Germline loops: CDR1 SGDLS, CDR2 YYNGEE. CDR3 sequence: CASSVWTSEEKLFF. For the CDR3, the DNA is TGTGCCAGCAGCGTTTGGACTAGCGAGGAAAAGCTGTTTTTT.

CDR3 in DNA: TGTGCCAGCAGTTTCTCGGGGCTTAGCACAGATACGCAGTATTTT. It codes for CASSFSGLSTDTQYF. The chain is built from TRBV28 and TRBJ2-3; D assignment may be TRBD1 or TRBD2 (5 bases each). CDR1 MDHEN and CDR2 SYDVKM come from the germline V gene. V was trimmed by 3 bases and J by 0 bases, leaving 10 bases between them. The CDR3 sequence is 15 residues long.

The chain has TRBV7-2 and TRBJ1-1; D not resolved. V was trimmed by 6 bases and J by 10 bases, leaving 12 bases between them. The CDR3 has 11 amino acids. Germline V gene data show CDR1 as SGHTA and CDR2 as FQGNSA. The CDR3 bases are TGTGCCAGCAGTTTAAGGGTTGGAGCTTTCTTT. Translated, it gives CASSLRVGAFF.

V is TRBV2 and J is TRBJ2-7; TRBD1 aligns across 8 bases. The CDR3 covers 14 residues. Trimming cost V 0 bases and J 5 bases; bases outside gene matches: 3. Germline CDR1 is SNHLY and CDR2 is FYNNEI. The CDR3 region is CASSEAWTGNEQYF. The CDR3 bases are TGTGCCAGCAGTGAAGCGTGGACAGGGAACGAGCAGTACTTC.

The chain uses TRBV4-2 and TRBJ1-5, with D unresolved. Trimming stripped 0 bases from V and 2 bases from J, with 8 bases between. This CDR3 comprises 15 residues. Germline V gene sequence: CDR1 LGHNA, CDR2 YNFKEQ. CDR3 loop: CASSQDYGGNQPQHF. In DNA form, the CDR3 reads TGTGCCAGCAGCCAAGATTACGGAGGCAATCAGCCCCAGCATTTT.

In this sample, this clone turned up once. V gene TRBV19 combines with J gene TRBJ2-5; D perhaps matches TRBD1 (5 bases). Germline V gene sequence: CDR1 LNHDA, CDR2 SQIVND (reference sequence). The CDR3 has 13 amino acids. Trimming took off 8 bases at V and 3 bases at J, with 13 bases between the two ends. DNA of the CDR3: TGTGCCAGTTGCGGCAGGGAAGAAGAGACCCAGTACTTC. This encodes CASCGREEETQYF.

This chain uses TRBV7-3 with TRBJ2-3; 8 bases are shared with TRBD1. This CDR3 spans 15 amino acids. The V and J ends lost 1 base and 5 bases, in that order; junction bases with no gene match: 5. Germline loops: CDR1 SGHTA, CDR2 FQGTGA. CDR3 DNA: TGTGCCAGCAGCTTAATACAGGGGACAGGAGATACGCAGTATTTT. Translated: CASSLIQGTGDTQYF.

V gene TRBV2 combines with J gene TRBJ2-3, with D possibly being TRBD1 (5 bases). Germline CDR1 SNHLY, CDR2 FYNNEI. Deletions cut 6 bases from V and 2 bases from J, with 24 bases between. This CDR3 spans 18 amino acids. CDR3 bases: TGTGCCAGCAGCCCAGGGCGGTCGGCGTCTGTCCTCACAGATACGCAGTATTTT. Translating gives CASSPGRSASVLTDTQYF.

Remarks on this clone: The sample has other DNA sequences that encode this CDR3 too. The gene calls are TRBV5-1 and TRBJ2-5; D not resolved. Trimming stripped 5 bases from V and 2 bases from J, with 4 bases between. The CDR3 spans 11 residues. Germline V gives CDR1 SGHRS, CDR2 YFSETQ. CDR3 protein: CASSLQETQYF. The CDR3 nucleotides are TGCGCCAGCAGTCTACAAGAGACCCAGTACTTC.

This clone has only a few counts. The V call is TRBV9, the J call TRBJ1-1; D possibly corresponds to TRBD1 (5 bases). The CDR3 runs to 15 residues. Per germline, CDR1 SGDLS and CDR2 YYNGEE. V was cut by 0 bases and J by 1 base, with 10 bases left in between. CDR3 coding DNA: TGTGCCAGCAGCGTAGTGGGGGGAACGAACACTGAAGCTTTCTTT. Translating it yields CASSVVGGTNTEAFF.

This chain uses TRBV7-3 with TRBJ2-3, with D unclear. Trimming left V 1 base short and J 6 bases short, with 8 bases between. CDR3 length: 13 amino acids. Looked up from germline, CDR1 is SGHTA and CDR2 is FQGTGA. The CDR3 is CASSLREGDTQYF. CDR3 DNA: TGTGCCAGCAGCTTAAGAGAAGGCGATACGCAGTATTTT.

The J gene is TRBJ2-7, the V gene TRBV9; perhaps TRBD1 as D (6 bases). The CDR3 is made up of 14 amino acids. Germline V gives CDR1 SGDLS, CDR2 YYNGEE. The germline V and J ends were trimmed by 0 bases and 2 bases, with 9 bases remaining between them. The CDR3 protein is CASSVGTEPYEQYF. In nucleotides, the CDR3 is TGTGCCAGCAGCGTAGGGACAGAGCCCTACGAGCAGTACTTC.

CDR3 sequence (DNA): TGTGCCAGCTCACCACCGGTCATGAAGAATTACGAGCAGTACTTC. Translating it yields CASSPPVMKNYEQYF. This sequence joins TRBV18 and TRBJ2-7; no definite D call. V gave up 0 bases and J gave up 4 bases, with 13 bases separating them. The length of the CDR3 is 15 residues. The germline gives CDR1 KGHSH, CDR2 LQKENI.